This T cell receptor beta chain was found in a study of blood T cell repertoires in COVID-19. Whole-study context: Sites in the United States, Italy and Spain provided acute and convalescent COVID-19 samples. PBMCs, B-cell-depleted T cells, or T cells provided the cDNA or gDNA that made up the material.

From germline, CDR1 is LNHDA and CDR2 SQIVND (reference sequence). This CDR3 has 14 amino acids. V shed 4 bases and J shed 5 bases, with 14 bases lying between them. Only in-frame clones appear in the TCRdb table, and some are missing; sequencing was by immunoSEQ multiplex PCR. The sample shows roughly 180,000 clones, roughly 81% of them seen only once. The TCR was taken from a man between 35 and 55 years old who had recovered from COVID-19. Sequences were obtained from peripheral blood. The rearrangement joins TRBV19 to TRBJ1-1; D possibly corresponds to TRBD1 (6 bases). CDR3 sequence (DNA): TGTGCCAGTAGTACTTCAGGGGTTGGGACTGAAGCTTTCTTT. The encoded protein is CASSTSGVGTEAFF. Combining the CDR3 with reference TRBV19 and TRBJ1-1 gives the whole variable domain DGGITQSPKYLFRKEGQNVTLSCEQNLNHDAMYWYRQDPGQGLRLIYYSQIVNDFQKGDIAEGYSVSREKKESFPLTVTSAQKNPTAFYLCASSTSGVGTEAFFGQGTRLTVV.